Listed below are T cell receptor beta chains from one sample, sequenced in a study of T cell responses to AZD1222 COVID-19 vaccine. Measured with immunoSEQ multiplex PCR; TCRdb has only the in-frame clones, and not every one. The sample includes approximately 140,000 clones, about 93% of them seen just once. This material consisted of peripheral blood, taken on day 0 of AZD1222 vaccination. The receptors originated from an adult in good health. CDR3s include the opening cysteine and the closing phenylalanine or tryptophan. Each record gives: J gene, D gene, V gene, clone size, CDR3 DNA, CDR3 protein. D genes are given only for firm matches. Expanded clones get a size class; other rows say once, few or many, or leave the size out.

TRBJ1-2	TRBD1	TRBV27	-	TGTGCCAGCAGTTCCTTTCATCTTGGGACAGGTTACACCTTC	CASSSFHLGTGYTF
TRBJ1-2	-	TRBV6-5	-	TGTGCCAGCAGTTACTCGGCGGGGTTTTCGGATGGCTACACCTTC	CASSYSAGFSDGYTF
TRBJ1-2	-	TRBV19	-	TGTGCCAGTAGTATCCGCGCTGGAGGGAGCTATGGCTACACCTTC	CASSIRAGGSYGYTF
TRBJ2-7	TRBD1	TRBV7-9	once	TGTGCCGCGGGACAGGGAAGTTCCTACGAGCAGTACTTC	CAAGQGSSYEQYF
TRBJ1-2	-	TRBV2	-	TGTGCCAGCAGTGGGGATACTAACTATGGCTACACCTTC	CASSGDTNYGYTF
TRBJ1-1	-	TRBV5-8	-	TGTGCCAGCAGCTTGGAGGGGGGGGATGAAGCTTTCTTT	CASSLEGGDEAFF
TRBJ1-4	-	TRBV25-1	-	TGTGCCAGCAGTGACCCCTATAAGGGTAGTGAAAAACTGTTTTTT	CASSDPYKGSEKLFF
TRBJ1-2	TRBD1	TRBV10-2	-	TGCGCCAGCCACCAAAAACCTACCGACAGGGGGATGGGGGGCTACACCTTC	CASHQKPTDRGMGGYTF
TRBJ2-7	-	TRBV3-1/TRBV3-2	once	TGTGCCAGCAGCCAAGATATCCGAAACGAGCAGTACTTC	CASSQDIRNEQYF
TRBJ1-1	-	TRBV3-1/TRBV3-2	-	TGTGCCAGCAGCCAAGATGCAGACGGCACTGAAGCTTTCTTT	CASSQDADGTEAFF
TRBJ2-1	TRBD2	TRBV7-2	-	TGTGCCAGCAGCCAGCGTTCGGGGGGTAATGAGCAGTTCTTC	CASSQRSGGNEQFF
TRBJ2-2	TRBD2	TRBV7-2	-	TGTGCCAGCAGCTTGATAGCTAGCGGGAGCCCCGGGGAGCTGTTTTTT	CASSLIASGSPGELFF
TRBJ1-4	TRBD1	TRBV7-9	-	TGTGCCAGCACCGTGGGACAGGGGGGGGAAAAACTGTTTTTT	CASTVGQGGEKLFF
TRBJ1-3	TRBD1	TRBV29-1	-	TGCAGCGTTGGACAGGGGGGAAACACCATATATTTT	CSVGQGGNTIYF
TRBJ2-7	-	TRBV6-5	-	TGTGCCAGCCCGGGACAACCAAACTCCTACGAGCAGTACTTC	CASPGQPNSYEQYF
TRBJ1-5	-	TRBV30	-	TGTGCCTTCGCGTTGGGCCCTTTCCAATCCCAGCATTTT	CAFALGPFQSQHF
TRBJ1-6	-	TRBV10-3	-	TGTGCCATCAGTGAGTCGGGTGGGGGACGGGGTAATTCACCCCTCCACTTT	CAISESGGGRGNSPLHF
TRBJ1-2	-	TRBV13	once	TGTGCCAGCAGCCCTCCGGACGGCGGCTATGGCTACACCTTC	CASSPPDGGYGYTF
TRBJ2-3	-	TRBV6-2/TRBV6-3	-	TGTGCCAGCAGTTACTTCACAGATACGCAGTATTTT	CASSYFTDTQYF
TRBJ2-7	TRBD1	TRBV18	-	TGTGCCAGCTCCCCCGGGACAGGGGCCTACGAGCAGTACTTC	CASSPGTGAYEQYF
TRBJ1-2	-	TRBV11-2	-	TGTGCCAGCAGCTTAGGAGTTTATGGCTACACCTTC	CASSLGVYGYTF
TRBJ1-5	-	TRBV27	-	TGTGCCAGCAGTCGGTTCACCCCTACAGGGTATCAGAATAGCAATCAGCCCCAGCATTTT	CASSRFTPTGYQNSNQPQHF
TRBJ2-7	-	TRBV19	-	TGTGCCAGTAGTATTCAACAGGGAGGGCTCTACGAGCAGTACTTC	CASSIQQGGLYEQYF
TRBJ1-5	-	TRBV7-8	-	TGTGCCAGCAGCTTACAGGGCAATCAGCCCCAGCATTTT	CASSLQGNQPQHF
TRBJ1-2	-	TRBV7-9	-	TGTGCCAGCAGCTTAGGGCCAGGAGGCTACACCTTC	CASSLGPGGYTF
TRBJ1-2	-	TRBV6-5	-	TGTGCCAGCAGCCCGGGGTTGAACTCTGGCTACACCTTC	CASSPGLNSGYTF
TRBJ2-2	TRBD1	TRBV5-1	-	TGCGCCAGCAGCCGGGGACAGGGGGCATCTGTTGGCACCGGGGAGCTGTTTTTT	CASSRGQGASVGTGELFF
TRBJ1-1	-	TRBV18	-	TGTGCCAGCTTACAGACCATGAACACTGAAGCTTTCTTT	CASLQTMNTEAFF
TRBJ2-7	TRBD1	TRBV6-5	-	TGTGCCAGCAGCCCGGACAGGGGTCTCACCTACGAGCAGTACTTC	CASSPDRGLTYEQYF
TRBJ2-3	-	TRBV18	-	TGTGCCAGCTCACCAAGTCGGGGGGATACGCAGTATTTT	CASSPSRGDTQYF
TRBJ2-2	TRBD2	TRBV2	-	TGTGCCAGCACGTGGGCGGGAGTGGCCGGGGAGCTGTTTTTT	CASTWAGVAGELFF
TRBJ2-7	-	TRBV12-3/TRBV12-4	-	TGTGCCAGCAGTCGGGACTTCGAGCAGTACTTC	CASSRDFEQYF
TRBJ2-7	-	TRBV24-1	-	TGTGCCACCAGTGATTCCAGAGGGCTCGAGCAGTACTTC	CATSDSRGLEQYF
TRBJ1-2	TRBD1	TRBV12-3/TRBV12-4	-	TGTGCCAGCAGTACAGGGGATTTGGGCTACACCTTC	CASSTGDLGYTF
TRBJ1-2	-	TRBV2	-	TGTGCCAGCAGCGGACAGACCCTAACGTCTGGCTACACCTTC	CASSGQTLTSGYTF
TRBJ2-5	TRBD2	TRBV19	-	TGTGCCAGTAGTATCCGACTAGCCAAAGAGACCCAGTACTTC	CASSIRLAKETQYF
TRBJ2-1	-	TRBV30	-	TGTGCCTGGAGTGCCCACGCTAGTTTCGATGAGCAGTTCTTC	CAWSAHASFDEQFF
TRBJ2-7	-	TRBV9	-	TGTGCCAGCAGCCCCCGACCTTCCGCGTACTACGAGCAGTACTTC	CASSPRPSAYYEQYF
TRBJ1-4	-	TRBV6-1	-	TGTGCCAGCAGTGAAATCCAGCGTGGCGAAAAACTGTTTTTT	CASSEIQRGEKLFF
TRBJ1-2	-	TRBV29-1	-	TGCAGCGTTGAGGGTTTGGATGGCTACACCTTC	CSVEGLDGYTF
TRBJ2-5	TRBD2	TRBV5-1	once	TGCGCCAGCGGTCCTCCGGGGGGGCTCCGTGAGACCCAGTACTTC	CASGPPGGLRETQYF
TRBJ2-5	TRBD2	TRBV29-1	-	TGCAGCGTTGAAGAATGGGCGGGAGAGGGAGAGACCCAGTACTTC	CSVEEWAGEGETQYF
TRBJ1-1	-	TRBV11-2	-	TGTGCCAGCAGCCTAGGGGGGGAAGGGGACACTGAAGCTTTCTTT	CASSLGGEGDTEAFF
TRBJ2-1	TRBD1	TRBV6-5	-	TGTGCCAGCAGTTTCGACAGGGGTTCCTACAATGAGCAGTTCTTC	CASSFDRGSYNEQFF
TRBJ2-4	TRBD2	TRBV7-2	-	TGTGCCAGCAGCCGGGGGGAGACGCGGGACATTCAGTACTTC	CASSRGETRDIQYF
TRBJ2-7	-	TRBV5-1	-	TGCGCCAGCAGCTTTTCAGGGAATAACGCGTACGAGCAGTACTTC	CASSFSGNNAYEQYF
TRBJ1-1	-	TRBV7-9	once	TGTGCCAGCACCGAGGTGACTGAAGCTTTCTTT	CASTEVTEAFF
TRBJ1-5	TRBD1	TRBV6-1	-	TGTGCCAGCAGTGAAGTGGCAGGGGGCTTCAATCAGCCCCAGCATTTT	CASSEVAGGFNQPQHF
TRBJ2-3	-	TRBV5-1	-	TGCGCCAGCAGCTTTACTAGCAGGAGCACAGATACGCAGTATTTT	CASSFTSRSTDTQYF
TRBJ1-1	-	TRBV16	-	TGTGCCAGCAGCCAAGCAAGGAACACTGAAGCTTTCTTT	CASSQARNTEAFF
TRBJ1-1	-	TRBV12-5	-	TGTGCTAGTGGTTTGGGTCGGCTCTCTGAAGCTTTCTTT	CASGLGRLSEAFF